This T cell receptor (beta chain) was sequenced for a study of vaccination effects on CD4 cells after COVID-19. For the study at large: Participants completed two doses of the BNT162b2 or mRNA-1273 vaccine. Findings and limits, study-wide: Clones that were induced by infection or by vaccine showed marked contraction late after vaccination.

Germline loops: CDR1 MNHEY, CDR2 SVGAGI. The CDR3 extends over 12 amino acids. The V and J ends lost 8 bases and 2 bases respectively, with 9 bases between them. Within the ViraFEST assay, antigen-specific CD4+ T cells underwent expansion with viral peptide pools prior to sequencing. Cells that had been cultured for 10 days were the source of isolated CD4+ T cells. Nobody among the vaccine recipients had prior SARS-CoV-2 infection (nucleocapsid antibodies were negative). A remark on this clone: Its antigen is not identified.

Method: immunoSEQ multiplex PCR; TCRdb's copy keeps in-frame clones and lacks some. The sample includes about 34,000 clones, 73% seen only once; the top ten take around 30%. The rearrangement links TRBV6-5 to TRBJ1-2, with D hard to call. The sample in question was CD4+ T cells from PBMCs cultured with HCoV-OC43 spike peptides, obtained before COVID-19 vaccination. Subset meaning: HCoV-OC43 spike overlapping peptide pool stimulation. The source is a human donor who received a COVID-19 vaccine. The CDR3 region is CASGQANYGYTF. The CDR3 nucleotides read TGTGCCAGCGGCCAGGCCAACTATGGCTACACCTTC.